The rows below give T cell receptor beta chains drawn from one sample of a study of memory CD8 T cells in hepatitis C reinfection. Libraries were prepared by immunoSEQ multiplex PCR; TCRdb keeps only in-frame clonotypes and omits some of them. The sample has thousands of clones, about nine tenths seen once. Sequencing used naive CD8+ T cells sorted from blood. The receptor source for this set is a man aged 45-65 years with hepatitis C virus infection. Both conserved end residues are part of each CDR3. Each record gives: CDR3 protein, CDR3 DNA, V gene, D gene, J gene, clone size. A D gene is named only where the DNA matches it firmly. A clone size is listed for some rows: how often the clone was seen (once, few, many), or a class if it is expanded.

CASSPGQGISYEQYF,TGTGCCAGCAGCCCAGGACAGGGTATCTCCTACGAGCAGTACTTC,TRBV13,TRBD1,TRBJ2-7,-
CASRAFPKGDEQFF,TGTGCCAGCAGGGCCTTTCCCAAGGGGGATGAGCAGTTCTTC,TRBV2,-,TRBJ2-1,-
CASSAGSSLGELFF,TGTGCCAGCAGCGCAGGGTCTTCCCTCGGGGAGCTGTTTTTT,TRBV9,-,TRBJ2-2,-
CASSDAGVAGYTF,TGTGCCAGCAGCGATGCAGGGGTGGCTGGCTACACCTTC,TRBV2,-,TRBJ1-2,-
CASFSGQTTDTQYF,TGTGCCAGCTTTAGCGGGCAAACCACAGATACGCAGTATTTT,TRBV28,TRBD2,TRBJ2-3,-
CSVDGLAEPDDNEQFF,TGCAGCGTCGATGGACTAGCGGAGCCGGACGACAATGAGCAGTTCTTC,TRBV29-1,TRBD2,TRBJ2-1,-
CASSLGTGSTGYTF,TGTGCCAGCAGCTTGGGTACAGGGAGTACTGGCTACACCTTC,TRBV5-4,-,TRBJ1-2,-
CASRGGSYGYTF,TGTGCCAGCAGAGGCGGGAGCTATGGCTACACCTTC,TRBV7-9,-,TRBJ1-2,-
CASSGTSGGGNEQFF,TGTGCCAGCAGCGGGACTAGCGGGGGGGGCAATGAGCAGTTCTTC,TRBV5-5,TRBD2,TRBJ2-1,-
CASSQGLAGNEQYF,TGTGCCAGCAGCCAGGGACTAGCGGGAAACGAGCAGTACTTC,TRBV4-2,TRBD2,TRBJ2-7,-
CASSPGTRTDTQYF,TGTGCCAGCAGCCCCGGGACACGAACAGATACGCAGTATTTT,TRBV7-3,-,TRBJ2-3,-
CASSFQLTGGAYNEQFF,TGTGCCAGCAGCTTCCAATTGACAGGGGGGGCCTACAATGAGCAGTTCTTC,TRBV11-2,TRBD1,TRBJ2-1,-
CASSQDEGGSNEKLFF,TGCGCCAGCAGCCAAGATGAAGGGGGCTCTAATGAAAAACTGTTTTTT,TRBV4-3,TRBD1,TRBJ1-4,-
CASSSAGSEQYF,TGTGCCAGCAGCTCCGCCGGGAGCGAGCAGTACTTC,TRBV5-6,-,TRBJ2-7,-
CASSISQGGPYEQYF,TGTGCCAGTAGTATAAGTCAGGGTGGACCGTACGAGCAGTACTTC,TRBV19,-,TRBJ2-7,-
CASSSERNFFNEQFF,TGTGCCAGCAGCTCGGAGCGGAATTTTTTCAATGAGCAGTTCTTC,TRBV7-9,-,TRBJ2-1,-
CATSSRTSGSYEQFF,TGTGCCACCAGCAGCCGGACTAGCGGGAGTTATGAGCAGTTCTTC,TRBV15,TRBD2,TRBJ2-1,-
CASSPYTSGANVLTF,TGTGCCAGTAGTCCTTACACCTCTGGGGCCAACGTCCTGACTTTC,TRBV19,-,TRBJ2-6,once
CAISDPGTGDEKLFF,TGTGCCATCAGTGACCCGGGGACAGGGGATGAAAAACTGTTTTTT,TRBV10-3,TRBD1,TRBJ1-4,once
CASSVAAGVGYEQYF,TGTGCCAGCAGCGTAGCTGCGGGAGTAGGCTACGAGCAGTACTTC,TRBV9,TRBD2,TRBJ2-7,-
CASTQGYSYEQYF,TGTGCCAGCACTCAGGGTTACTCCTACGAGCAGTACTTC,TRBV6-1,-,TRBJ2-7,-
CASSSKDTYNEQFF,TGTGCCAGCAGCTCAAAGGACACCTACAATGAGCAGTTCTTC,TRBV7-9,-,TRBJ2-1,-
CASSLVHANVLTF,TGTGCCAGCAGCTTAGTTCATGCCAACGTCCTGACTTTC,TRBV7-9,-,TRBJ2-6,-
CATSRVSDNQPQHF,TGTGCCACCAGCAGAGTCAGTGACAATCAGCCCCAGCATTTT,TRBV15,-,TRBJ1-5,-
CASSLLGVGGNEQFF,TGTGCCAGCAGTTTACTAGGGGTGGGGGGCAATGAGCAGTTCTTC,TRBV28,-,TRBJ2-1,-
CASSLSRGGLVTEAFF,TGCGCCAGCAGCCTCAGCCGGGGGGGGCTAGTCACTGAAGCTTTCTTT,TRBV5-1,-,TRBJ1-1,-
CASSYRTGGGTEAFF,TGTGCCAGCAGTTACCGGACAGGGGGGGGCACTGAAGCTTTCTTT,TRBV6-5,TRBD1,TRBJ1-1,-
CAWSVWAGGDTDTQYF,TGTGCCTGGAGTGTATGGGCAGGGGGAGACACAGATACGCAGTATTTT,TRBV30,TRBD1,TRBJ2-3,-
CASTSGQGTDTQYF,TGCGCCAGCACTTCGGGACAGGGGACAGATACGCAGTATTTT,TRBV5-1,TRBD1,TRBJ2-3,-
CASSFYWREGKKTQYF,TGTGCCAGCAGTTTTTACTGGCGGGAGGGCAAAAAGACCCAGTACTTC,TRBV28,TRBD2,TRBJ2-5,-
CASRSRGHGYTF,TGTGCCAGCAGGTCCAGGGGGCATGGCTACACCTTC,TRBV27,TRBD1,TRBJ1-2,-
CASSLGASSTEAFF,TGCGCCAGCAGCTTAGGGGCTTCATCCACTGAAGCTTTCTTT,TRBV5-1,-,TRBJ1-1,-
CASSPATSGITDTQYF,TGTGCTAGCAGCCCGGCGACTAGCGGCATCACAGATACGCAGTATTTT,TRBV7-7,TRBD2,TRBJ2-3,once
CASSLTTGTGNYEQYF,TGTGCCAGCAGTTTGACAACCGGGACAGGGAACTACGAGCAGTACTTC,TRBV27,TRBD1,TRBJ2-7,-
CASSLGPGQGAFEQYF,TGTGCCAGCAGCTTAGGTCCCGGACAGGGGGCTTTCGAGCAGTACTTC,TRBV7-2,TRBD1,TRBJ2-7,-
CASSVAGGTGNTIYF,TGTGCCAGCAGCGTAGCAGGGGGGACTGGAAACACCATATATTTT,TRBV9,TRBD1,TRBJ1-3,-
CAISSGQDHTGELFF,TGTGCCATCAGCTCGGGACAGGACCACACCGGGGAGCTGTTTTTT,TRBV10-3,TRBD1,TRBJ2-2,-
CASSPAGTSGIEQYF,TGTGCCAGCAGTCCAGCCGGGACTAGCGGGATCGAGCAGTACTTC,TRBV6-5,TRBD2,TRBJ2-7,-
CASSPWTSGRDTDTQYF,TGTGCCAGCAGCCCCTGGACTAGCGGGAGGGACACAGATACGCAGTATTTT,TRBV13,TRBD2,TRBJ2-3,-
CASSARQGYGYTF,TGTGCCAGCAGCGCACGACAGGGTTATGGCTACACCTTC,TRBV9,TRBD1,TRBJ1-2,-
CASSSYQGFGDGYTF,TGTGCCAGCAGTTCCTATCAGGGCTTTGGTGATGGCTACACCTTC,TRBV27,-,TRBJ1-2,-
CASSVEPDSNYGYTF,TGTGCCAGTAGTGTAGAGCCGGACAGTAACTATGGCTACACCTTC,TRBV19,-,TRBJ1-2,-
CASSPGTGEPLFF,TGTGCCAGCAGCCCCGGGACAGGGGAGCCACTGTTTTTT,TRBV28,TRBD1,TRBJ1-4,-
CASRSTGTGVPGELFF,TGTGCCAGCAGATCAACCGGGACAGGGGTCCCCGGGGAGCTGTTTTTT,TRBV25-1,TRBD1,TRBJ2-2,-
CASSLSPEGARTGELFF,TGTGCCAGCAGCTTATCGCCCGAGGGGGCGCGGACCGGGGAGCTGTTTTTT,TRBV7-6,TRBD1,TRBJ2-2,-
CASSTRTSGVYNEQFF,TGTGCCAGCAGCACCCGGACTAGCGGGGTGTACAATGAGCAGTTCTTC,TRBV13,TRBD2,TRBJ2-1,-
CASSQVFNGAGPGQYF,TGCGCCAGCAGCCAAGTATTCAATGGCGCGGGACCGGGGCAGTACTTC,TRBV4-1,-,TRBJ2-7,-
CASSSNGQGFIGEQYF,TGTGCCAGCAGCTCGAACGGACAGGGGTTTATCGGCGAGCAGTACTTC,TRBV5-6,TRBD1,TRBJ2-7,few
CASSTKTSGTQETQYF,TGTGCCAGCAGCACTAAGACTAGCGGGACACAAGAGACCCAGTACTTC,TRBV7-9,TRBD2,TRBJ2-5,-
CASSSTQNTEAFF,TGTGCCAGCAGCTCGACACAGAACACTGAAGCTTTCTTT,TRBV11-3,-,TRBJ1-1,-